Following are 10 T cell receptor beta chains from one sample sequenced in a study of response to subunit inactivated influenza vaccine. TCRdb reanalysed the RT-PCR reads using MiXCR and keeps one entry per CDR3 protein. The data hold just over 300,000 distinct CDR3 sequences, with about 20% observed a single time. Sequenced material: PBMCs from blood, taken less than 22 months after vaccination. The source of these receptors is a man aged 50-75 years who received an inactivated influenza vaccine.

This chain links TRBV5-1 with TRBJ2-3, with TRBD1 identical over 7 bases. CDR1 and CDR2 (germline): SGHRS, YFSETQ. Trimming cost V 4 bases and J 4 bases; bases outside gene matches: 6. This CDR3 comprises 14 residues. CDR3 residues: CASSILTGADTQYF. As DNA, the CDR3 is TGCGCCAGCAGCATACTTACAGGGGCAGATACGCAGTATTTT.

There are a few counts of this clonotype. Here the CDR3 DNA reads TGTGCCAGCAGCGTATGGAGGGAGAGACCCGGGGAGCTGTTTTTT. It translates to CASSVWRERPGELFF. V gene TRBV9 combines with J gene TRBJ2-2, with D perhaps TRBD2 (6 bases). Germline V gene lookup returns CDR1 SGDLS and CDR2 YYNGEE. The ends were cut back, 1 base at V and 6 bases at J, with 13 bases in the middle. CDR3 length: 15 residues. The full variable domain, in which reference TRBV9 and TRBJ2-2 provide the parts outside the CDR3, is DSGVTQTPKHLITATGQRVTLRCSPRSGDLSVYWYQQSLDQGLQFLIQYYNGEERAKGNILERFSAQQFPDLHSELNLSSLELGDSALYFCASSVWRERPGELFFGEGSRLTVL.

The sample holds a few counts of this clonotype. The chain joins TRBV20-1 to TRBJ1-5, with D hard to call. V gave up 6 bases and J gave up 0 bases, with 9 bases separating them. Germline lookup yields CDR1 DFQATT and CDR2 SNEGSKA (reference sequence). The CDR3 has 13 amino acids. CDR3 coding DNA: TGCAGTGCCGGAGAGAATAGCAATCAGCCCCAGCATTTT. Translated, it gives CSAGENSNQPQHF.

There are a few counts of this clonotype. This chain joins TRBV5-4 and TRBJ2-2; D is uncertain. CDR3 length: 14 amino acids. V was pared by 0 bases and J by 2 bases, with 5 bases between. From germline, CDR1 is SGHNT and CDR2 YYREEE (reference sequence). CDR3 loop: CASSLGRNTGELFF. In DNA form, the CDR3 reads TGTGCCAGCAGCTTGGGTCGAAACACCGGGGAGCTGTTTTTT.

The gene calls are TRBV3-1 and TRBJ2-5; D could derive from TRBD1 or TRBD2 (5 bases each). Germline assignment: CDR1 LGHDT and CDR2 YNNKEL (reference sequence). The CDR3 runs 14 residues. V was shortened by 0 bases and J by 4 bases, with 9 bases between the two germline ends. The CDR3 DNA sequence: TGTGCCAGCAGCCAAGAATGGGGGAGAGAGACCCAGTACTTC. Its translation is CASSQEWGRETQYF.

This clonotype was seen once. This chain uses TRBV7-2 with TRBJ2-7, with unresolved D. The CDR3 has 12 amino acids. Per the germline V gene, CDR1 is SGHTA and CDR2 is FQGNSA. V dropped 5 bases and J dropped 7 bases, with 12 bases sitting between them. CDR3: CASSPEVGEQYF. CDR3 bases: TGTGCCAGCAGCCCAGAGGTTGGGGAGCAGTACTTC.

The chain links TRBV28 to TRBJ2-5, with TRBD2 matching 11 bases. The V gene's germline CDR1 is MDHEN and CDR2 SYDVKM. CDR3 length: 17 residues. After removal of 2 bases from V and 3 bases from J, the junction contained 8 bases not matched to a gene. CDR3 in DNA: TGTGCCAGCAGTTTACGTCCGACTAGCGGGGAAGAAGAGACCCAGTACTTC. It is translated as CASSLRPTSGEEETQYF.

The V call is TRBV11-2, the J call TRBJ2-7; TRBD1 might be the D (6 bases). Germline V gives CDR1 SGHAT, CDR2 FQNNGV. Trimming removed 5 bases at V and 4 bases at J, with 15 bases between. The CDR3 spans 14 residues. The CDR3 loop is CASSKVGTPYEQYF. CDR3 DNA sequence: TGTGCCAGCAGCAAGGTGGGGACACCTTACGAGCAGTACTTC.

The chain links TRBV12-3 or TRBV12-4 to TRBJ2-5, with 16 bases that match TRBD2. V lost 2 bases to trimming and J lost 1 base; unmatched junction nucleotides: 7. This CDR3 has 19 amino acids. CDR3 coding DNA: TGTGCCAGCAGTTTATCGGGACTAGCGGGGGGGGCCCGCCAAGAGACCCAGTACTTC. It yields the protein CASSLSGLAGGARQETQYF.

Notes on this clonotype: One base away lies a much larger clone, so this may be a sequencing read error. CDR3 sequence reads: CASSRTGRHYCYTF. The DNA of the CDR3 is TGTGCCAGCAGCAGGACGGGGAGGCACTATTGCTACACCTTC. This rearrangement joins TRBV11-2 to TRBJ1-2, with D uncertain. CDR1 is SGHAT and CDR2 is FQNNGV in the germline V gene. This CDR3 has 14 residues.